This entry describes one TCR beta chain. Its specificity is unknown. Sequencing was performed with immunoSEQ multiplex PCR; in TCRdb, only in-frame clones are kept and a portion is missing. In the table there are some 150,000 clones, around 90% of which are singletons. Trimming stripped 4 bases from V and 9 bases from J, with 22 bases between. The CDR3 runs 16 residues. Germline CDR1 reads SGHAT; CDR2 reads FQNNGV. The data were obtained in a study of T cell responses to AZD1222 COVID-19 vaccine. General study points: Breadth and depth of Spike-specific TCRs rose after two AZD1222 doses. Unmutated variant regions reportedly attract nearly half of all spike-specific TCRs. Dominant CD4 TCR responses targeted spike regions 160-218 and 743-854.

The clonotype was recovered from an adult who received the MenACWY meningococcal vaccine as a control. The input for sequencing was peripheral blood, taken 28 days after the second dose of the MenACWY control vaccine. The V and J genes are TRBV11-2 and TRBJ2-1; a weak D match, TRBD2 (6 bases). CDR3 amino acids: CASSSLQDYGRGEQFF. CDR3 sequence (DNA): TGTGCCAGCAGCTCCCTTCAGGACTACGGTAGAGGTGAGCAGTTCTTC.